This T cell receptor (beta chain) was recorded in a study of vaccination and CD4 T cells after COVID-19. Study-wide context: Convalescent persons amounted to six males plus four females, two of whom were Hispanic. Post-COVID draws followed diagnosis by a median roughly 100 days (range 35 to 161).

Treatment indicated: approximately nine-day PBMC culture with coronavirus spike peptide pools or control peptides (ViraFEST assay). Days 3 and 7 saw half the medium replaced with fresh IL-2 medium. Following culture for around 9 days, CD4+ T cells were isolated by negative selection. Notes on this clonotype: The antigen remains unidentified.

Sequencing of cultured CD4+ T cell DNA used the Oncomine TCR Beta short-read assay. Using its own MiXCR run on the PCR reads, TCRdb lists one record per CDR3 protein. This table holds about 23,000 distinct CDR3 sequences, roughly 62% found once. Source: CD4+ T cells from blood, cultured in vitro, taken after SARS-CoV-2 vaccination. This sequence was found in a human donor who received a COVID-19 vaccine.

CDR3 DNA sequence: TGTGCCACCAGCGGCTGGGGGACAGCCGGTCAAGAAAAACTGTTTTTT. Translation gives CATSGWGTAGQEKLFF. The chain couples TRBV15 to TRBJ1-4, with TRBD1 identical over 7 bases. Germline trimming cut 5 bases from V and 8 bases from J; bases unmatched to any gene: 14. The CDR3 covers 16 residues. Per germline, CDR1 LNHNV and CDR2 YYDKDF (reference sequence).